The 29 T cell receptor beta chains below all came from one sample that was sequenced in a study of cytomegalovirus exposure and HLA in healthy donors. It was with 60 Vbeta and 13 Jbeta primers that the PCR ran. The method was immunoSEQ multiplex PCR; TCRdb's version includes in-frame clones alone and lacks a portion of them. The sample includes 40,000 to 55,000 clones, about three quarters seen only once; the top ten take nearly 3%. The sequencing sample was made of PBMCs. Source of these receptors: a man aged 18 to 29 in good health and CMV-seronegative.

The rearrangement joins TRBV28 to TRBJ2-2, with D hard to call. The ends were cut back, 2 bases at V and 5 bases at J, with 3 bases in the middle. CDR1 is MDHEN, CDR2 SYDVKM, per germline. The CDR3 totals 12 residues. The CDR3 region is CASSLITGELFF. The CDR3, as DNA: TGTGCCAGCAGTTTAATAACCGGGGAGCTGTTTTTT.

This rearrangement joins TRBV29-1 to TRBJ2-1; D gene ambiguous. V was clipped by 6 bases and J by 6 bases, with 12 bases between them. There are 12 residues in the CDR3. CDR1 is SQVTM and CDR2 is ANQGSEA in the germline V gene. The CDR3 loop reads CSVLTDFNEQFF. In nucleotides, the CDR3 is TGCAGCGTCCTAACTGACTTCAATGAGCAGTTCTTC.

This clone was seen a handful of times. The V and J genes are TRBV4-2 and TRBJ2-5, with TRBD2 matching 9 bases. V lost 0 bases and J lost 5; bases outside the gene matches: 10. Germline V gives CDR1 LGHNA, CDR2 YNFKEQ. The CDR3 loop spans 17 amino acids. DNA of the CDR3: TGTGCCAGCAGCCAAGATCAGCTAGCGGGATCCGGGGAGACCCAGTACTTC. This translates into CASSQDQLAGSGETQYF.

This chain links TRBV4-3 with TRBJ2-6, with TRBD2 matching over 14 bases. This CDR3 has 18 amino acids. J lost 2 bases, V lost 3 bases, and 3 bases had no gene match. The germline V gene has CDR1 LGHNA and CDR2 YSLEER. The CDR3 loop is CASSHGLAGGTGANVLTF. CDR3 bases: TGCGCCAGCAGCCACGGACTAGCGGGAGGAACTGGGGCCAACGTCCTGACTTTC.

The CDR3 here is CAWEVPGQGSSYGYTF. CDR3 DNA: TGTGCCTGGGAAGTCCCGGGACAGGGTTCTTCCTATGGCTACACCTTC. The V gene is TRBV30, the J gene TRBJ1-2, with TRBD1 matching 9 bases. Trimming cost V 5 bases and J 4 bases; bases outside gene matches: 14. The germline V gene encodes CDR1 GTSNPN and CDR2 SVGIG (reference sequence). There are 16 residues in the CDR3.

Comment on this clone: At one end, the junction sequence differs from germline, possibly due to a read error. The V call is TRBV6-5, the J call TRBJ2-1; 7 bases fit TRBD1. The CDR3 spans 15 residues. Germline V gene lookup returns CDR1 MNHEY and CDR2 SVGAGI. As DNA, the CDR3 is TGTGCCACCAGTCGACAGGGTGGATCCACCAATGAGCAGTTCTTC. Its translation: CATSRQGGSTNEQFF.

The J gene is TRBJ1-2, the V gene TRBV25-1, with 11 nucleotides matching TRBD1. V shed 7 bases and J 3 bases; nucleotides not matched to a gene: 10. This CDR3 region has 16 residues. Germline V gene lookup returns CDR1 MGHDK and CDR2 SYGVNS. The chain's CDR3 is CASTDFRDRGDYGYTF. CDR3 coding DNA: TGTGCCAGCACCGATTTCCGGGACAGGGGGGACTATGGCTACACCTTC.

The CDR3 sequence is CASSFPGEETQYF. The CDR3 DNA follows: TGTGCCAGCAGCTTTCCAGGGGAGGAGACCCAGTACTTC. The V call is TRBV7-2, the J call TRBJ2-5; a weak D match, TRBD1 (6 bases). Between the trimmed V and J ends, which lost 3 bases and 5 bases, there was a span of 10 bases. The length of the CDR3 is 13 residues. Per germline, CDR1 SGHTA and CDR2 FQGNSA. The full variable domain, in which reference TRBV7-2 and TRBJ2-5 provide the parts outside the CDR3, is GAGVSQSPSNKVTEKGKDVELRCDPISGHTALYWYRQSLGQGLEFLIYFQGNSAPDKSGLPSDRFSAERTGGSVSTLTIQRTQQEDSAVYLCASSFPGEETQYFGPGTRLLVL.

The chain employs TRBV5-6 and TRBJ2-1, with no clear D. The V and J ends lost 0 bases and 7 bases respectively, with 2 bases between them. In germline, CDR1 is SGHDT, CDR2 YYEEEE. The CDR3 contains 11 residues. Here the CDR3 reads CASSLANEQFF. CDR3 nucleotides: TGTGCCAGCAGCTTGGCGAATGAGCAGTTCTTC.

This clone was seen only a few times. The CDR3 nucleotides are TGTGCCAGCAGCTTCCCTACAGGGAAGAACACTGAAGCTTTCTTT. This translates into CASSFPTGKNTEAFF. The chain couples TRBV7-9 to TRBJ1-1; D is possibly TRBD1 (6 bases). The germline V gene encodes CDR1 SEHNR and CDR2 FQNEAQ (reference sequence). The germline V and J ends were trimmed by 3 bases and 1 base, with 12 bases remaining between them. The CDR3 consists of 15 residues.

This clone was observed a handful of times. The chain has TRBV2 and TRBJ1-5, with TRBD1 matching 8 bases. Germline V gene lookup returns CDR1 SNHLY and CDR2 FYNNEI. CDR3 length: 16 residues. Trimming at V came to 8 bases and at J to 5 bases, leaving 14 bases not matched to a gene. The DNA of the CDR3 is TGTGCCAGCTTCCTATCCCGTCAGGGGGCGGATCAGCCCCAGCATTTT. Translation: CASFLSRQGADQPQHF.

This chain links TRBV28 with TRBJ1-1, with 7 bases identical to TRBD1. The CDR3 runs 14 residues. Germline CDR1 MDHEN, CDR2 SYDVKM. Trimming removed 6 bases from V and 3 bases from J; junction bases left unmatched: 7. The CDR3 region is CASRQQGMDTEAFF. Here the CDR3 DNA reads TGTGCCAGCAGACAACAGGGGATGGACACTGAAGCTTTCTTT.

This clone was found a few times. V gene TRBV27 combines with J gene TRBJ1-1, with a weak D call TRBD1 (6 bases). Per the germline V gene, CDR1 is MNHEY and CDR2 is SMNVEV (reference sequence). The CDR3 runs 15 residues. The germline V and J ends were trimmed by 7 bases and 3 bases, with 18 bases remaining between them. CDR3 coding DNA: TGTGCCAGCACCCCGCGGCGGGGGGCGCACACTGAAGCTTTCTTT. Translated: CASTPRRGAHTEAFF.

This chain links TRBV5-1 with TRBJ1-6; 11 bases agree with TRBD1. V was clipped by 4 bases and J by 10 bases; unmatched bases: 4. This CDR3 region has 14 residues. From germline, CDR1 is SGHRS and CDR2 YFSETQ. CDR3 DNA: TGCGCCAGCAGCAAGGGACAGGGGGTCTCACCCCTCCACTTT. This translates into CASSKGQGVSPLHF. The full variable domain, rest sourced from reference TRBV5-1 and TRBJ1-6, is KAGVTQTPRYLIKTRGQQVTLSCSPISGHRSVSWYQQTPGQGLQFLFEYFSETQRNKGNFPGRFSGRQFSNSRSEMNVSTLELGDSALYLCASSKGQGVSPLHFGNGTRLTVT.

The rearrangement joins TRBV4-3 to TRBJ1-1; 7 nucleotides agree with TRBD1. The CDR3 covers 18 residues. Germline CDR1 reads LGHNA; CDR2 reads YSLEER. V lost 4 bases and J lost 0; bases outside the gene matches: 14. The CDR3 protein is CASSLDITGAVMNTEAFF. For the CDR3, the DNA is TGCGCCAGCAGCCTAGACATAACAGGGGCGGTAATGAACACTGAAGCTTTCTTT.

The genes are TRBV5-8 and TRBJ2-1, with D unresolved. The CDR3 totals 17 residues. Trimming removed 5 bases from V and 0 bases from J, with 18 bases in between. Germline loops: CDR1 SGHTS, CDR2 YDEGEE. CDR3 sequence reads: CASSLRPTYSSYNEQFF. Here the CDR3 DNA reads TGTGCCAGCAGTCTCCGCCCCACCTATAGCTCCTACAATGAGCAGTTCTTC.

The chain couples TRBV7-2 to TRBJ2-7, with TRBD2 matching over 12 bases. The junction had 7 bases not matched to a gene; V was cut back by 5 bases and J by 5 bases. The CDR3 sequence is 15 residues long. Per the germline V gene, CDR1 is SGHTA and CDR2 is FQGNSA. DNA of the CDR3: TGTGCCAGCAGCGGGCAACTAGCGGGAGGTGACGAGCAGTACTTC. It is translated as CASSGQLAGGDEQYF.

This rearrangement joins TRBV6-5 to TRBJ2-1, with TRBD2 as a possible D gene (5 bases). The V end lost 6 bases, the J end lost 10 bases, and 13 bases lay between the germline ends. This CDR3 comprises 12 residues. Germline V gene data show CDR1 as MNHEY and CDR2 as SVGAGI. CDR3 sequence reads: CASSSRSGEQFF. The CDR3 DNA reads as TGTGCCAGCAGCTCCCGATCGGGAGAGCAGTTCTTC.

The chain employs TRBV7-2 and TRBJ2-4; 8 bases fit TRBD1. The length of the CDR3 is 14 residues. The J segment lost 1 base and the V segment lost 4 bases, leaving 0 bases of the junction unmatched. Per the germline V gene, CDR1 is SGHTA and CDR2 is FQGNSA. In DNA, the CDR3 is TGTGCCAGCAGCTCAGGGGGCGCCAAAAACATTCAGTACTTC. Protein: CASSSGGAKNIQYF.

This clone has only a few counts. The gene calls are TRBV6-4 and TRBJ2-2; 9 bases align to TRBD2. Germline V gives CDR1 MRHNA, CDR2 SNTAGT. The CDR3 has 15 residues. V lost 3 bases, J lost 1 base, and 0 bases stayed unmatched. The chain's CDR3 is CASSETSGNTGELFF. For the CDR3, the DNA is TGTGCCAGCAGTGAGACTAGCGGGAACACCGGGGAGCTGTTTTTT.

The chain is built from TRBV29-1 and TRBJ2-5; D is undetermined. The CDR3 is 13 residues long. Trimming removed 1 base at V and 1 base at J, with 7 bases between. Germline V gives CDR1 SQVTM, CDR2 ANQGSEA. In DNA, the CDR3 is TGCAGCGTTGAAGGACTCGCCCAAGAGACCCAGTACTTC. This translates into CSVEGLAQETQYF. The variable domain in full, with the rest retrieved from reference TRBV29-1 and TRBJ2-5, is SAVISQKPSRDICQRGTSLTIQCQVDSQVTMMFWYRQQPGQSLTLIATANQGSEATYESGFVIDKFPISRPNLTFSTLTVSNMSPEDSSIYLCSVEGLAQETQYFGPGTRLLVL.

V usage is TRBV27 and J usage is TRBJ2-7; D possibly corresponds to TRBD2 (5 bases). Germline assignment: CDR1 MNHEY and CDR2 SMNVEV (reference sequence). The V and J ends lost 5 bases and 6 bases respectively, with 11 bases between them. This CDR3 has 12 amino acids. This CDR3 reads CASSPGVSEQYF. The CDR3 DNA follows: TGTGCCAGCAGTCCCGGGGTATCCGAGCAGTACTTC.

The chain combines TRBV6-5 with TRBJ1-2; 7 bases match TRBD1. CDR1 is MNHEY and CDR2 is SVGAGI in the germline V gene. J was trimmed by 2 bases and V by 2 bases; bases with no gene match: 2. This CDR3 contains 14 residues. CDR3 sequence: CASSYPGQNYGYTF. DNA for the CDR3: TGTGCCAGCAGTTACCCGGGACAGAACTATGGCTACACCTTC.

The sample holds a few counts of this clone. The chain carries TRBV4-3 and TRBJ2-5; the D gene is possibly TRBD1 (6 bases). CDR1 is LGHNA, CDR2 YSLEER, per germline. CDR3 size: 15 residues. Trimming removed 1 base at V and 4 bases at J, with 13 bases between. The CDR3 DNA sequence: TGCGCCAGCAGCCAAGGGTTTCGGGACACAGAGACCCAGTACTTC. Protein sequence: CASSQGFRDTETQYF.

This clone occurred once. This rearrangement joins TRBV29-1 to TRBJ2-1; 13 nucleotides align to TRBD2. With 0 bases clipped from V and 9 bases from J, the junction kept 11 bases outside the gene matches. CDR1 and CDR2 (germline): SQVTM, ANQGSEA. The CDR3 spans 17 residues. This chain's CDR3 is CSVEDGRGLAGRAEQFF. The CDR3 DNA reads as TGCAGCGTTGAAGACGGGAGGGGACTAGCGGGACGAGCTGAGCAGTTCTTC.

This chain connects TRBV6-5 to TRBJ2-7, with D perhaps TRBD2 (6 bases). CDR3 length equals 13 residues. CDR1 is MNHEY, CDR2 SVGAGI, per germline. The V end was cut by 4 bases, the J end by 3 bases, with 10 bases between. CDR3 sequence: CASSSGTYYEQYF. The DNA of the CDR3 is TGTGCCAGCAGTTCCGGGACTTACTACGAGCAGTACTTC.

This clone was picked up a small number of times. The same CDR3 is also encoded by other DNA sequences in this sample. The rearrangement uses TRBV5-1 and TRBJ2-7; D not certain. Germline CDR1 and CDR2: SGHRS and YFSETQ. The CDR3 covers 11 residues. The germline V and J ends were trimmed by 2 bases and 3 bases, with 3 bases remaining between them. In nucleotides, the CDR3 is TGCGCCAGCAGCTTTCTCTACGAGCAGTACTTC. This encodes CASSFLYEQYF.

The chain recombines TRBV6-1 with TRBJ2-7, with 10 bases fitting TRBD2. From germline, CDR1 is MNHNS and CDR2 SASEGT. With V trimmed by 8 bases and J by 4 bases, 5 bases remained unmatched. This CDR3 is 13 amino acids long. The CDR3 DNA reads as TGTGCCAGCGCGGGACTAGCGATATACGAGCAGTACTTC. Translating it yields CASAGLAIYEQYF.

In this sample, this clone turned up a few times. The chain is built from TRBV9 and TRBJ2-1, with 12 positions matching TRBD2. V trimming: 0 bases; J trimming: 10 bases; junction bases outside the gene matches: 8. CDR3 length: 16 amino acids. The germline V gene has CDR1 SGDLS and CDR2 YYNGEE. The CDR3 protein is CASSVGTSGTRGEQFF. In DNA, the CDR3 is TGTGCCAGCAGCGTAGGGACTAGCGGGACTCGGGGGGAGCAGTTCTTC.